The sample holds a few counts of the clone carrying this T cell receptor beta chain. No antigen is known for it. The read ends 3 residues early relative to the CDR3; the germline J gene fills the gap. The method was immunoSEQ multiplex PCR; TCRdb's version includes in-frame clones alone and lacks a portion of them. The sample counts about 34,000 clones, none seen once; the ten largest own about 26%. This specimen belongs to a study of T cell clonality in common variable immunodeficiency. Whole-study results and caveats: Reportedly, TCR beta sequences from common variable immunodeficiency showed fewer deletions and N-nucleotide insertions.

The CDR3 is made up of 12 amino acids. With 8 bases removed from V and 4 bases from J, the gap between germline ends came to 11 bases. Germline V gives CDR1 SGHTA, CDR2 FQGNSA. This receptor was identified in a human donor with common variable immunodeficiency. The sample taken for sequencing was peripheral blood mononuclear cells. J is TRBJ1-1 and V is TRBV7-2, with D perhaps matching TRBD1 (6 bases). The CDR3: CASGMTGTEAFF. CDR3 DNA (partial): TGTGCCAGCGGAATGACAGGCACTGAA.